This T cell receptor (beta chain) appears in the sequencing data of a study of a mutant IDH1 vaccine in newly diagnosed glioma. Whole-study context: Onset of vaccination occurred 4-6 weeks following radiotherapy alone, or with temozolomide cycles. Earlier care involved radiotherapy, temozolomide, or both, and the majority received both.

CDR1 is LGHNA and CDR2 is YSLEER in the germline V gene. V was trimmed by 0 bases and J by 5 bases, leaving 11 bases between them. The CDR3 extends over 15 amino acids. This sample's time point: week 23, last vaccination. In every dose of vaccine, 300 ug of mutant IDH1 20-mer peptide was given alongside topical imiquimod. On this clone: Antigen: not known. The same CDR3 is also encoded by other DNA sequences in this sample.

TCRdb's copy holds only in-frame clones and misses some; the assay was immunoSEQ multiplex PCR. The data hold tens of thousands of clones, with approximately 80% observed a single time. The V gene is TRBV4-3, the J gene TRBJ2-1; D might be TRBD1 or TRBD2, each matching 5 bases. The TCR was taken from a man between 18 and 29 years old with glioma. The sample in question was PBMCs, obtained from a glioma patient whose treatment included an IDH1 peptide vaccine. The CDR3 sequence is CASSQDRGTNNEQFF. Here the CDR3 DNA reads TGCGCCAGCAGCCAAGATCGGGGCACCAACAATGAGCAGTTCTTC.